Presented here are 10 T cell receptor beta chains from one specimen sequenced in a study of cytomegalovirus exposure and HLA in healthy donors. The PCR had 60 Vbeta and 13 Jbeta primers. Some clones are missing from TCRdb's copy, which holds only in-frame ones; the method was immunoSEQ multiplex PCR. This sample has roughly 160,000 clones, with about four fifths found just once. Sequenced sample: PBMCs. The receptors stem from a man younger than 40 in good health and CMV-seronegative.

This clone was counted a single time. The chain employs TRBV9 and TRBJ1-5, with a tentative D call TRBD1 (5 bases). CDR1 and CDR2 from the germline V gene are SGDLS and YYNGEE. The CDR3 is 18 residues long. Trimming shortened V by 1 base and J by 0 bases, and 17 bases separated the two germline ends. The chain's CDR3 is CASSVPTGFHDSNQPQHF. CDR3 coding DNA: TGTGCCAGCAGCGTACCCACAGGTTTCCACGATAGCAATCAGCCCCAGCATTTT.

The J gene is TRBJ2-5, the V gene TRBV10-2; D gene unclear. The end of the DNA aligns better with TRBJ2-7, so the J call may be wrong. Germline lookup yields CDR1 WSHSY and CDR2 SAAADI. This CDR3 region has 10 residues. The CDR3 nucleotides are TGCGCCAGTTACAGCCACGAGCAGTACTTC. Translating it yields CASYSHEQYF.

The V and J genes are TRBV6-5 and TRBJ2-2, with 9 bases matching TRBD1. With 6 bases clipped from V and 5 bases from J, the junction kept 7 bases outside the gene matches. In germline, CDR1 is MNHEY, CDR2 SVGAGI. The CDR3 contains 15 residues. This chain's CDR3 is CASSRQGGETGELFF. The DNA for the CDR3 is TGTGCCAGCAGCCGACAGGGGGGAGAGACCGGGGAGCTGTTTTTT.

This clone showed up just once. This sequence joins TRBV7-9 and TRBJ1-1; 10 bases map to TRBD1. V shed 5 bases, J shed 3 bases, and the junction held 9 bases outside the gene matches. The CDR3 covers 16 residues. Germline V gene data show CDR1 as SEHNR and CDR2 as FQNEAQ (reference sequence). The CDR3 nucleotides are TGTGCCAGCAGCCCCGGGGACAGGGGCCTATACACTGAAGCTTTCTTT. It specifies CASSPGDRGLYTEAFF.

The rearrangement uses TRBV6-6 and TRBJ2-3; 7 bases match TRBD2. Germline V gives CDR1 MNHNY, CDR2 SVGAGI (reference sequence). V dropped 8 bases and J dropped 0; count of bases not matched to a gene: 5. This CDR3 has 14 amino acids. This chain's CDR3 is CASRGDVSTDTQYF. CDR3 bases: TGTGCCAGCCGGGGGGACGTCAGCACAGATACGCAGTATTTT.

This chain joins TRBV9 and TRBJ2-1; 8 bases agree with TRBD2. V shed 2 bases, J shed 7 bases, and the junction held 11 bases outside the gene matches. Germline-derived CDR1 and CDR2 are SGDLS and YYNGEE. The CDR3 totals 16 residues. The DNA of the CDR3 is TGTGCCAGCAGCGTTGATATAGGACTAGCTGGGAATGAGCAGTTCTTC. Its protein product is CASSVDIGLAGNEQFF.

The V call is TRBV29-1, the J call TRBJ2-5, with 7 nucleotides matching TRBD1. CDR1 SQVTM and CDR2 ANQGSEA come from the germline V gene. The V gene end was trimmed by 3 bases and the J gene end by 1 base; junction bases not matched to a gene: 5. The CDR3 is 14 amino acids. CDR3 DNA: TGCAGCGTTGAGAGACAGGGTTTCCAAGAGACCCAGTACTTC. This sequence encodes CSVERQGFQETQYF.

This clone was counted once. The chain combines TRBV15 with TRBJ2-1, with 9 bases that match TRBD2. This CDR3 contains 16 residues. J was trimmed by 6 bases and V by 0 bases; bases with no gene match: 6. CDR1 and CDR2 (germline): LNHNV, YYDKDF (reference sequence). CDR3 sequence reads: CATSRDGRGGSNEQFF. The CDR3 bases are TGTGCCACCAGCAGAGATGGGCGGGGGGGTAGCAATGAGCAGTTCTTC.

The rearrangement links TRBV5-1 to TRBJ2-7, with a tentative D call TRBD2 (6 bases). Germline V gene sequence: CDR1 SGHRS, CDR2 YFSETQ. There are 13 residues in the CDR3. V was trimmed by 3 bases and J by 6 bases, leaving 13 bases between them. CDR3 DNA: TGCGCCAGCAGCTCCTTGACTAGACGCGAGCAGTACTTC. Protein sequence: CASSSLTRREQYF. The entire variable domain, with the rest obtained from reference TRBV5-1 and TRBJ2-7, is as follows: KAGVTQTPRYLIKTRGQQVTLSCSPISGHRSVSWYQQTPGQGLQFLFEYFSETQRNKGNFPGRFSGRQFSNSRSEMNVSTLELGDSALYLCASSSLTRREQYFGPGTRLTVT.

The chain recombines TRBV29-1 with TRBJ1-2; tentatively, D is TRBD1 (5 bases). Trimming took off 4 bases at V and 6 bases at J, with 9 bases between the two ends. The CDR3 contains 11 residues. The germline V gene encodes CDR1 SQVTM and CDR2 ANQGSEA. Here the CDR3 reads CSVVGADGYTF. The CDR3, as DNA: TGCAGCGTTGTAGGGGCAGATGGCTACACCTTC.